This TCR beta chain originates from a study of shared clonotypes between healthy human individuals. CDR1 MNHNS and CDR2 SASEGT come from the germline V gene. The V end lost 6 bases, the J end lost 4 bases, and 16 bases lay between the germline ends. This CDR3 spans 15 amino acids. In the original processing: Filtering differed since immunoSEQ provided only junctions, with no quality scores. Data came from immunoSEQ multiplex PCR; TCRdb stores just in-frame clones and leaves some out. The V and J calls and clone size are taken from that table; D and trimming were inferred from the DNA. This table holds roughly 2.5 million clones, over 85% found once. A split of CD4+ cells into CD45RA+ naive and CD45RA-negative memory subsets was performed.

This TCR was recovered from a man younger than 30 in good health. The V call is TRBV6-1, the J call TRBJ2-1; a possible D gene is TRBD1 (6 bases). The sample was naive CD4+ T cells sorted from blood. Sample subset: CD45RA+ positively selected. The CDR3 DNA sequence: TGTGCCAGCAGCCCGGACAGAGGGTTTTACAATGAGCAGTTCTTC. Its translation: CASSPDRGFYNEQFF.